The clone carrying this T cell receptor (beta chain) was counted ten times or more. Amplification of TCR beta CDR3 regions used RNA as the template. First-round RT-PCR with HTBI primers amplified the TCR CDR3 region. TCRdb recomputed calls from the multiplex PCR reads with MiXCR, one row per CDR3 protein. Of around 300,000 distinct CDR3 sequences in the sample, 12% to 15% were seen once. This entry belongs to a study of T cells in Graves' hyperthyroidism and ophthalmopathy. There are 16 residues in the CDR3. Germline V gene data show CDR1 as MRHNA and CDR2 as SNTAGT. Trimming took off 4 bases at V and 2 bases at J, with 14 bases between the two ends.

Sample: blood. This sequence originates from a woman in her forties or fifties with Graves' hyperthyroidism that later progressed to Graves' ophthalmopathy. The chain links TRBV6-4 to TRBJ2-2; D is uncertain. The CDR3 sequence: CASSGALRDNTGELFF. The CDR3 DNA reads TGTGCCAGCAGTGGCGCTCTACGAGACAACACCGGGGAGCTGTTTTTT.